Described below is a single TCR beta chain sequence and its context. This entry comes from a study of technical replicates of blood from a few donors. The assay was immunoSEQ multiplex PCR, and TCRdb's table has in-frame clones only and misses some. The sample lists 70,000 or so clones, roughly 88% occurring once. This CDR3 region has 14 residues. The V end lost 6 bases, the J end lost 8 bases, and 17 bases lay between the germline ends. The germline gives CDR1 SGHTS, CDR2 YDEGEE. V is TRBV5-8 and J is TRBJ1-4, with D unresolved. The sequence came from a human donor in good health. Some clones in this sample may be carry-over from other donors' samples. What was sequenced was PBMCs. The CDR3 is CASNGIGLEEKLFF. The CDR3 bases are TGTGCCAGCAACGGGATAGGGCTGGAAGAAAAACTGTTTTTT.